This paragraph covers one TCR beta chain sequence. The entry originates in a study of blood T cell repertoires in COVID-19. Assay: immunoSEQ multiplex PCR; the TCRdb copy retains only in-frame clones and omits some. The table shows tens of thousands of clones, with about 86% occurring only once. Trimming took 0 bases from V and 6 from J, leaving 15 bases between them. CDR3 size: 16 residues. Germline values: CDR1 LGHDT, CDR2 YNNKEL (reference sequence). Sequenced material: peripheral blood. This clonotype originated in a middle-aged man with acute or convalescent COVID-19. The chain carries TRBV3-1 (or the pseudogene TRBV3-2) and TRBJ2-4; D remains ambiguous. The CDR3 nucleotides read TGTGCCAGCAGCCAAGATCCTTCGGCGGTGGGAAACATTCAGTACTTC. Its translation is CASSQDPSAVGNIQYF.